This T cell receptor beta chain was profiled in a study of molecular identifiers for immune sequencing clone quantification. In this sample, this clonotype turned up many times. In germline, CDR1 is MGHRA, CDR2 YSYEKL. V was cut by 1 base and J by 6 bases, with 17 bases left in between. There are 16 residues in the CDR3. Naive CD8 libraries used about 19,000 to 1,000,000 sorted cells and 10%, 30% or 50% RNA. TCRdb passed the PCR reads through MiXCR, listing each CDR3 protein once. The data hold 300,000 to 400,000 distinct CDR3 sequences, with roughly a quarter observed a single time. Sequencing used naive CD8+ T cells from blood, with Jurkat cell RNA spiked in. Subset given: FACS-sorted CD8+CD4-CCR7+CD45RA+ naive T cells. This receptor was obtained from a human donor in good health. Some libraries in this study had Jurkat cell RNA spiked in. J is TRBJ2-3 and V is TRBV4-1; D is ambiguous. The CDR3 is CASSQVRTPVDDTQYF. The CDR3 region has the DNA TGCGCCAGCAGCCAAGTTCGGACGCCCGTTGATGATACGCAGTATTTT.